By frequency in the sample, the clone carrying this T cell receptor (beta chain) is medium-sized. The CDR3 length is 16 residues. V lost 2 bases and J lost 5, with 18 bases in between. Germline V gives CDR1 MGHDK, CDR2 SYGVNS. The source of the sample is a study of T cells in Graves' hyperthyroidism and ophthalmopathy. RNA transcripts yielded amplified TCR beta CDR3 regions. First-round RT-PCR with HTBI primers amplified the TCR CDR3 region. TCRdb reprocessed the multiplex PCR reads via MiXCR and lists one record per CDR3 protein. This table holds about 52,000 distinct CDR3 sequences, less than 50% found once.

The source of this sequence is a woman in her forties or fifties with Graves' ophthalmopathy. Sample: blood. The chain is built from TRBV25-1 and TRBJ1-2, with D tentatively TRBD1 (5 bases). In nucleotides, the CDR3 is TGTGCCAGCAGTGAAGGGGGAGTGTTGGGGAGGTATGGCTACACCTTC. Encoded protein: CASSEGGVLGRYGYTF.